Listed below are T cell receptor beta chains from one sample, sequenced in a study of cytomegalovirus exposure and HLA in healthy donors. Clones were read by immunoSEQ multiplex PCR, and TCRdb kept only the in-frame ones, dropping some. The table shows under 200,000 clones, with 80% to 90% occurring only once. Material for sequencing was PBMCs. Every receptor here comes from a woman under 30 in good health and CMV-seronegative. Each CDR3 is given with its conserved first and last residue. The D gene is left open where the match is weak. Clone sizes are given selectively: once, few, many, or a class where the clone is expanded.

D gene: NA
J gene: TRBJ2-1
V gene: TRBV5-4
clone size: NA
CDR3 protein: CASSDGTFNEQFF
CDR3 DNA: TGTGCCAGCAGCGACGGGACTTTCAATGAGCAGTTCTTC

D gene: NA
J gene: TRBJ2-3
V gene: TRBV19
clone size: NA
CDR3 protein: CASNLPGSTDTQYF
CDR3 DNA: TGTGCCAGTAATCTTCCAGGGTCCACAGATACGCAGTATTTT

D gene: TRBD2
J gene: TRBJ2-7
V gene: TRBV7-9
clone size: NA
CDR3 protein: CSSSSIAGDADPNEQYF
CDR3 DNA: TGTTCCAGCAGCTCGATAGCGGGAGACGCCGACCCCAACGAGCAGTACTTC

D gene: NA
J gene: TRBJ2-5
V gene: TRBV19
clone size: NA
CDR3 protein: CASSDTQETQYF
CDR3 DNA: TGTGCCAGTAGTGACACTCAAGAGACCCAGTACTTC

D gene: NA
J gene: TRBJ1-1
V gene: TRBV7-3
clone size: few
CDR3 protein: CASSLSRNTEAFF
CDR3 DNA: TGTGCCAGCAGCTTAAGCAGGAACACTGAAGCTTTCTTT

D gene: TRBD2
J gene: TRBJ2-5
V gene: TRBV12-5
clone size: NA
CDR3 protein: CASGAGALETQYF
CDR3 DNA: TGTGCTAGTGGGGCGGGAGCGTTGGAGACCCAGTACTTC

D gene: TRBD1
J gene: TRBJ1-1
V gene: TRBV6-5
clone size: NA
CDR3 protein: CASRVPGTDEAFF
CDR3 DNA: TGTGCCAGCAGGGTGCCTGGGACAGACGAAGCTTTCTTT

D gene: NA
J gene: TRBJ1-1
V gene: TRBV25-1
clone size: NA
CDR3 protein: CASTRGGGNTEAFF
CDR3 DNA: TGTGCCAGCACCAGAGGGGGGGGGAACACTGAAGCTTTCTTT

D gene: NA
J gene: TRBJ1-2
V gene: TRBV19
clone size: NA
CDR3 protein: CASSIAGAGDYGYTF
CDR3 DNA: TGTGCCAGTAGTATCGCCGGGGCAGGGGACTATGGCTACACCTTC

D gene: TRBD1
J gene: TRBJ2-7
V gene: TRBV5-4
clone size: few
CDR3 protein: CASSSQGASYEQYF
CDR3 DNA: TGTGCCAGCAGCTCTCAGGGGGCGAGCTACGAGCAGTACTTC

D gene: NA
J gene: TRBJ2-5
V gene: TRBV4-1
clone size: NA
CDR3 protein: CASSQVELPGEETQYF
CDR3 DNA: TGCGCCAGCAGCCAAGTAGAGCTTCCAGGGGAAGAGACCCAGTACTTC

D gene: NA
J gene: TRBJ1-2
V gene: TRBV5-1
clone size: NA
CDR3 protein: CASSLDVEGYGYTF
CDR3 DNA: TGCGCCAGCAGCTTGGATGTGGAGGGCTATGGCTACACCTTC

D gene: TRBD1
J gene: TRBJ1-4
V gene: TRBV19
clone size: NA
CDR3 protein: CASKQGYEKLFF
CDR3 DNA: TGTGCCAGTAAACAGGGGTACGAAAAACTGTTTTTT

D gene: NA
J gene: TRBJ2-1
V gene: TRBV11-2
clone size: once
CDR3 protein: CASSLEKEALWNEQFF
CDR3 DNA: TGTGCCAGCAGCTTAGAAAAGGAGGCCTTGTGGAATGAGCAGTTCTTC

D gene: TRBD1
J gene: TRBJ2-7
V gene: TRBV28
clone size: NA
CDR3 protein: CASTARDREAYEQYF
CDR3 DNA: TGTGCCAGCACCGCCCGGGACAGGGAAGCCTACGAGCAGTACTTC

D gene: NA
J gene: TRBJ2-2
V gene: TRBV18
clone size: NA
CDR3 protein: CASRVTGELFF
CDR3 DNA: TGTGCCAGCAGAGTGACCGGGGAGCTGTTTTTT

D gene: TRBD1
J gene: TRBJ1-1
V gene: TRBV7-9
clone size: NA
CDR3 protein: CATEGARGNTEAFF
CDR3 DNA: TGTGCCACAGAGGGGGCGCGGGGTAACACTGAAGCTTTCTTT

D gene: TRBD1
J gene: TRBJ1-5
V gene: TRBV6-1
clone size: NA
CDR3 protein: CASSEGQGYSNQPQHF
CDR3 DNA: TGTGCCAGCAGTGAAGGACAGGGATATAGCAATCAGCCCCAGCATTTT

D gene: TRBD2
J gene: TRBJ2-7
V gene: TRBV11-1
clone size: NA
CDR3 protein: CASSAGTSGIYEQYF
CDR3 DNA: TGTGCCAGCAGCGCCGGGACTAGCGGGATTTACGAGCAGTACTTC

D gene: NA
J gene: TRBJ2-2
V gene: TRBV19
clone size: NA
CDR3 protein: CASSLDTYTGELFF
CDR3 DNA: TGTGCCAGTAGTTTGGACACGTACACCGGGGAGCTGTTTTTT

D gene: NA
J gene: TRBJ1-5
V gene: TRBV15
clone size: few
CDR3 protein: CATSRADQPQHF
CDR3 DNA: TGTGCCACCAGCAGGGCAGATCAGCCCCAGCATTTT

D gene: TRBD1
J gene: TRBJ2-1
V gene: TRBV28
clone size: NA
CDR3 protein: CASSSTGTGPYNEQFF
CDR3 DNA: TGTGCCAGCAGTTCTACTGGGACAGGACCTTACAATGAGCAGTTCTTC